Presented here are 30 T cell receptor beta chains from one specimen sequenced in a study of T cell clonotyping in hematopoietic cell transplantation. Sample time point: recipient sample about 28 days before transplant, after cytoreduction. Method: immunoSEQ multiplex PCR; TCRdb's copy keeps in-frame clones and lacks some. The sample has tens of thousands of clones, under 90% seen once. The sample consisted of peripheral blood mononuclear cells, taken before stem cell transplant. The receptor set was obtained from a man in his 60s with biphenotypic leukemia. Some clones in this sample may be carry-over from other donors' samples.

DNA for the CDR3: TGTGCCAGTAGTATAGCCACAGACGGCTACGAGCAGTACTTC. The encoded protein is CASSIATDGYEQYF. The chain carries TRBV19 and TRBJ2-7; no reliable D call. The CDR3 sequence is 14 residues long. Germline assignment: CDR1 LNHDA and CDR2 SQIVND (reference sequence). Trimming cost V 1 base and J 3 bases, with 10 bases left between them.

As DNA, the CDR3 is TGTGCCAGCAGCTTCGGACAGGACGGCTACGAGCAGTACTTC. This translates into CASSFGQDGYEQYF. V usage is TRBV5-4 and J usage is TRBJ2-7; 7 bases map to TRBD1. V was pared by 2 bases and J by 3 bases, with 5 bases of the junction left unmatched. The germline CDR1 and CDR2 sequences are SGHNT and YYREEE (reference sequence). The CDR3 is made up of 14 amino acids.

This chain uses TRBV6-1 with TRBJ2-7; 7 bases align to TRBD1. CDR3 length equals 14 residues. The V gene end was trimmed by 4 bases and the J gene end by 5 bases; junction bases not matched to a gene: 8. CDR1 is MNHNS, CDR2 SASEGT, per germline. CDR3 coding DNA: TGTGCCAGCAGTGTCAGACAGGGTCGGAACGAGCAGTACTTC. Protein: CASSVRQGRNEQYF.

The chain combines TRBV5-1 with TRBJ2-3, with 9 bases fitting TRBD2. Germline V CDR1 and CDR2: SGHRS, YFSETQ. Trimming at V came to 0 bases and at J to 5 bases, leaving 13 bases not matched to a gene. CDR3 size: 18 residues. CDR3 bases: TGCGCCAGCAGCTTGGGGCTAGCGGGAAAGCCTCCAGGAGATACGCAGTATTTT. This gives the protein CASSLGLAGKPPGDTQYF.

This clone has only one observation. V and J are TRBV30 and TRBJ1-5; the D is unclear. Per the germline V gene, CDR1 is GTSNPN and CDR2 is SVGIG (reference sequence). The CDR3 runs to 13 residues. V lost 3 bases, J lost 2 bases, and 8 bases lay in between. The CDR3 region has the DNA TGTGCCTGGAGCCCGGACCGCAATCAGCCCCAGCATTTT. It yields the protein CAWSPDRNQPQHF.

The chain is built from TRBV6-1 and TRBJ2-5, with D perhaps matching TRBD2 (5 bases). Looked up from germline, CDR1 is MNHNS and CDR2 is SASEGT. There are 14 residues in the CDR3. The germline V and J ends were trimmed by 8 bases and 5 bases, with 18 bases remaining between them. The CDR3 here is CASFLSGVQETQYF. The CDR3 DNA is TGTGCCAGCTTCCTCTCCGGGGTCCAGGAGACCCAGTACTTC.

The CDR3: CAWSVGRTPDTQYF. The CDR3 nucleotides read TGTGCCTGGAGTGTAGGGCGCACTCCAGATACGCAGTATTTT. V and J are TRBV30 and TRBJ2-3; D gene unclear. Trimming pared 0 bases from V and 4 bases from J, leaving 11 bases between. This CDR3 is built from 14 residues. CDR1 is GTSNPN, CDR2 SVGIG, per germline (reference sequence).

V is TRBV7-3 and J is TRBJ2-2; D assignment may be TRBD1 or TRBD2 (5 bases each). CDR3 size: 16 residues. V was trimmed by 4 bases and J by 7 bases, leaving 19 bases between them. The V gene's germline CDR1 is SGHTA and CDR2 FQGTGA. The CDR3 region is CASSSTRDGGFGELFF. CDR3 nucleotides: TGTGCCAGCAGCTCGACCCGGGACGGAGGTTTCGGGGAGCTGTTTTTT.

The gene calls are TRBV6-5 and TRBJ2-5; D possibly corresponds to TRBD1 (5 bases). The V and J ends lost 6 bases and 2 bases respectively, with 7 bases between them. The germline V gene encodes CDR1 MNHEY and CDR2 SVGAGI. The CDR3 runs 12 residues. The CDR3 DNA is TGTGCCAGCAGAGACAGTCAAGAGACCCAGTACTTC. Translation: CASRDSQETQYF.

The V call is TRBV19, the J call TRBJ1-5; D ambiguous. Germline CDR1 and CDR2: LNHDA and SQIVND (reference sequence). CDR3 length: 13 residues. V was pared by 6 bases and J by 7 bases, with 13 bases between. The CDR3 loop reads CASSRTPGQPQHF. The DNA of the CDR3 is TGTGCCAGTAGCCGGACCCCGGGGCAGCCCCAGCATTTT. Full variable domain (remainder filled in from reference TRBV19 and TRBJ1-5): DGGITQSPKYLFRKEGQNVTLSCEQNLNHDAMYWYRQDPGQGLRLIYYSQIVNDFQKGDIAEGYSVSREKKESFPLTVTSAQKNPTAFYLCASSRTPGQPQHFGDGTRLSIL.

The gene calls are TRBV11-2 and TRBJ2-1; D is ambiguous. Germline CDR1 SGHAT, CDR2 FQNNGV. The V end lost 5 bases, the J end lost 8 bases, and 16 bases lay between the germline ends. The CDR3 runs to 14 residues. This CDR3 is CASSPTALLDEQFF. CDR3 coding DNA: TGTGCCAGCAGCCCTACCGCCCTACTTGATGAGCAGTTCTTC.

This CDR3 reads CASSWDRGEQYF. The CDR3 coding sequence is TGTGCCAGCAGCTGGGACAGGGGAGAGCAGTACTTC. This chain uses TRBV11-2 with TRBJ2-7, with 10 bases that match TRBD1. Germline V gives CDR1 SGHAT, CDR2 FQNNGV. The CDR3 spans 12 residues. V trimming: 4 bases; J trimming: 7 bases; junction bases outside the gene matches: 1. Full variable domain (remainder filled in from reference TRBV11-2 and TRBJ2-7): EAGVAQSPRYKIIEKRQSVAFWCNPISGHATLYWYQQILGQGPKLLIQFQNNGVVDDSQLPKDRFSAERLKGVDSTLKIQPAKLEDSAVYLCASSWDRGEQYFGPGTRLTVT.

The chain links TRBV30 to TRBJ2-1, with no clear D. In germline, CDR1 is GTSNPN, CDR2 SVGIG (reference sequence). Deletions cut 4 bases from V and 0 bases from J, with 10 bases between. CDR3 length: 14 amino acids. The CDR3 reads CAWIQQYSYNEQFF. CDR3 coding DNA: TGTGCCTGGATACAGCAGTACTCCTACAATGAGCAGTTCTTC.

The chain is built from TRBV5-1 and TRBJ2-7; 11 bases line up with TRBD1. V trimming: 3 bases; J trimming: 4 bases; junction bases outside the gene matches: 6. CDR1 and CDR2 (germline): SGHRS, YFSETQ. This CDR3 spans 15 amino acids. The CDR3 nucleotides are TGCGCCAGCAGCTCCACCGGGACAGGGGGGTACGAGCAGTACTTC. Its protein is CASSSTGTGGYEQYF.

This rearrangement joins TRBV2 to TRBJ1-2, with 9 nucleotides matching TRBD1. The CDR3 runs 15 residues. V shed 5 bases and J 2 bases; nucleotides not matched to a gene: 6. Germline lookup yields CDR1 SNHLY and CDR2 FYNNEI. The CDR3 here is CASSSDRGSNYGYTF. CDR3 nucleotide sequence: TGTGCCAGCAGTAGCGACAGGGGGTCAAACTATGGCTACACCTTC.

The gene calls are TRBV27 and TRBJ1-4; TRBD1 might be the D (6 bases). Trimming removed 6 bases at V and 5 bases at J, with 16 bases between. In germline, CDR1 is MNHEY, CDR2 SMNVEV (reference sequence). CDR3 length: 15 amino acids. CDR3 coding DNA: TGTGCCAGCAGCCGTCTACCCCAGGGGAATGAAAAACTGTTTTTT. Its translation: CASSRLPQGNEKLFF.

Written as DNA, the CDR3 is TGTGCCAGCAGCCAAGGCATACAGGGGACTGAAGCTTTCTTT. Residues: CASSQGIQGTEAFF. V and J are TRBV4-2 and TRBJ1-1; 7 bases are shared with TRBD1. V trimming: 1 base; J trimming: 5 bases; junction bases outside the gene matches: 4. CDR1 and CDR2 from the germline V gene are LGHNA and YNFKEQ. This CDR3 spans 14 amino acids.

The chain carries TRBV27 and TRBJ2-7, with D possibly TRBD1 on 6 matching bases. Germline V CDR1 and CDR2: MNHEY, SMNVEV (reference sequence). V lost 5 bases, J lost 4 bases, and 21 bases lay in between. This CDR3 spans 16 amino acids. The CDR3 loop reads CASSQRFRWGQYEQYF. The CDR3, as DNA: TGTGCCAGCAGTCAAAGGTTCCGGTGGGGGCAGTACGAGCAGTACTTC.

The rearrangement uses TRBV11-3 and TRBJ1-1, with D unresolved. V was shortened by 0 bases and J by 5 bases, with 7 bases between the two germline ends. Per germline, CDR1 SGHNT and CDR2 YENEEA. This CDR3 spans 13 amino acids. This CDR3 reads CASSLDRGTEAFF. CDR3 bases: TGTGCCAGCAGCTTAGATCGAGGTACTGAAGCTTTCTTT.

Note on this clone: The sample holds other DNA sequences that translate to the same CDR3. This chain joins TRBV30 and TRBJ2-1, with 8 nucleotides matching TRBD2. The germline CDR1 and CDR2 sequences are GTSNPN and SVGIG (reference sequence). The V segment lost 5 bases and the J segment 3 bases; nucleotides outside the gene matches: 6. The CDR3 runs to 14 residues. CDR3 in amino acids: CAWDSGRGYNEQFF. The DNA of the CDR3 is TGTGCCTGGGACAGCGGGAGAGGCTACAATGAGCAGTTCTTC.

The rearrangement links TRBV2 to TRBJ2-1; the D gene is possibly TRBD2 (6 bases). CDR1 is SNHLY and CDR2 is FYNNEI in the germline V gene. The CDR3 is made up of 11 amino acids. Trimming stripped 4 bases from V and 13 bases from J, with 11 bases between. CDR3 amino acids: CASSARGGQFF. The CDR3 nucleotides are TGTGCCAGCAGTGCCCGGGGAGGTCAGTTCTTC.

The rearrangement joins TRBV5-6 to TRBJ2-2; no clear D. V gave up 3 bases and J gave up 5 bases, with 17 bases separating them. The CDR3 covers 16 residues. CDR1 is SGHDT, CDR2 YYEEEE, per germline. This CDR3 reads CASSWERVDGTGELFF. CDR3 DNA sequence: TGTGCCAGCAGCTGGGAACGAGTGGACGGAACCGGGGAGCTGTTTTTT.

The chain has TRBV5-4 and TRBJ1-1, with D perhaps matching TRBD1 (5 bases). V lost 1 base and J lost 2, with 9 bases in between. From germline, CDR1 is SGHNT and CDR2 YYREEE (reference sequence). The CDR3 consists of 14 residues. The CDR3 DNA reads as TGTGCCAGCAGCTTGACAGGTGGCAACACTGAAGCTTTCTTT. As protein: CASSLTGGNTEAFF.

This clone was seen only a few times. The CDR3 region has the DNA TGTGCCAGCAGCCAAGACACAACGGGGACAGGGGAGGAATATGGCTACACCTTC. As protein: CASSQDTTGTGEEYGYTF. The chain is built from TRBV14 and TRBJ1-2; 10 nucleotides align to TRBD1. Germline V lookup: CDR1 SGHDN, CDR2 FVKESK. Losses at the gene ends were 0 bases for V and 5 bases for J; bases not matched to a gene: 12. The CDR3 contains 18 residues.

This clone was detected only a few times. The rearrangement links TRBV30 to TRBJ2-5; D call uncertain. V gave up 2 bases and J gave up 2 bases, with 9 bases separating them. Per germline, CDR1 GTSNPN and CDR2 SVGIG (reference sequence). The CDR3 covers 13 residues. This chain's CDR3 is CAWSRLRQETQYF. CDR3 DNA sequence: TGTGCCTGGAGTCGGCTGAGGCAAGAGACCCAGTACTTC.

The chain is built from TRBV6-1 and TRBJ2-1; D is perhaps TRBD2 (5 bases). The CDR3 has 15 amino acids. The germline V gene has CDR1 MNHNS and CDR2 SASEGT. The V and J ends lost 3 bases and 1 base respectively, with 10 bases between them. The CDR3 sequence is CASSELTGSYNEQFF. CDR3 in DNA: TGTGCCAGCAGTGAGCTAACGGGATCCTACAATGAGCAGTTCTTC.

This clone was picked up one time. The gene calls are TRBV5-6 and TRBJ1-2, with 8 positions matching TRBD1. Germline CDR1 is SGHDT and CDR2 is YYEEEE. CDR3 length equals 14 residues. V trimming: 7 bases; J trimming: 8 bases; junction bases outside the gene matches: 13. The CDR3 DNA follows: TGTGCCAGCGCGCGCAGGGGGCTGCTGGGAGGCTACACCTTC. It encodes CASARRGLLGGYTF.

The CDR3 loop reads CASSFRSESVYNEQFF. In DNA form, the CDR3 reads TGTGCCAGCAGCTTTCGTTCAGAGTCCGTCTACAATGAGCAGTTCTTC. V is TRBV11-2 and J is TRBJ2-1; D gene unclear. The ends were cut back, 3 bases at V and 3 bases at J, with 15 bases in the middle. CDR1 SGHAT and CDR2 FQNNGV come from the germline V gene. This CDR3 contains 16 residues.

The rearrangement uses TRBV7-8 and TRBJ1-2; 7 bases match TRBD1. The CDR3 runs to 13 residues. Germline trimming cut 1 base from V and 9 bases from J; bases unmatched to any gene: 5. CDR1 SGHVS and CDR2 FQNEAQ come from the germline V gene. Written as DNA, the CDR3 is TGTGCCAGCAGCTTAGTAGCGACAGGGCGCTACACCTTC. Translated: CASSLVATGRYTF.

The chain uses TRBV28 and TRBJ2-7; maybe TRBD1 (5 bases). Trimming took 3 bases from V and 4 from J, leaving 7 bases between them. The CDR3 consists of 12 residues. In germline, CDR1 is MDHEN, CDR2 SYDVKM. The CDR3 DNA is TGTGCCAGCAGTTTCCCAGGGTACGAGCAGTACTTC. Translation: CASSFPGYEQYF.